This TCR beta chain appears in the sequencing data of a study of blood T cells in healthy people across ages. Study-level points and caveats: Diversity figures derived from one million T cells were judged to underestimate the true value. Diversity of TCR beta per million T cells declined in a roughly linear way with age.

A note on this clonotype: What it binds is not known.

Sample-barcoded 5' priming and a J-beta primer mix drove a second PCR of 7 to 11 cycles. Every molecule of cDNA carried a tag from a template-switch adaptor with 12 random nucleotides. One entry per CDR3 protein results from TCRdb running MiXCR on the 5' RACE reads. The table has around 600,000 distinct CDR3 sequences, roughly 43% seen once; the top ten hold approximately 23%. CDR1 and CDR2 (germline): SGHVS, FNYEAQ. Trimming cost V 4 bases and J 1 base; bases outside gene matches: 8. The CDR3 is 18 residues long. The origin of this receptor is a man at least 80 years old in good health. Sequencing input: blood. The rearrangement joins TRBV7-6 to TRBJ2-6; 9 bases map to TRBD2. Here the CDR3 DNA reads TGTGCCAGCAGCTCGATAGCGGGGGCCTCATCTGGGGCCAACGTCCTGACTTTC. Translation: CASSSIAGASSGANVLTF.